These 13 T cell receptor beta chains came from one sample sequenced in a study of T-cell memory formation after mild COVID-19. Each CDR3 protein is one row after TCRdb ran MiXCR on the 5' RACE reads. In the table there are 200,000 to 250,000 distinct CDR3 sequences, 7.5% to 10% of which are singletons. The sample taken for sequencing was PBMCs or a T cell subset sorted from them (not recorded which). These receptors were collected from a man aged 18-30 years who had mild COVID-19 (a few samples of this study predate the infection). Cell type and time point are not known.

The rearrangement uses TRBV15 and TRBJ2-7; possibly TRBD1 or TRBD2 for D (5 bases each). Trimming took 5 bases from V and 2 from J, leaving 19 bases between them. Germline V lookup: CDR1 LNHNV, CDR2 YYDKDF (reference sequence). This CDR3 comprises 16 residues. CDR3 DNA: TGTGCCACCAGCGGGGAGCTGCCAGGGACGACCTACGAGCAGTACTTC. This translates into CATSGELPGTTYEQYF.

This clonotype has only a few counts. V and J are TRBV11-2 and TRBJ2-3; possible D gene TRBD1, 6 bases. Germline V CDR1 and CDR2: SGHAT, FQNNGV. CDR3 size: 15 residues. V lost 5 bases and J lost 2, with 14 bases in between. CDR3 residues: CASSRLGGATDTQYF. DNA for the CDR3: TGTGCCAGCAGCAGATTAGGGGGTGCCACAGATACGCAGTATTTT.

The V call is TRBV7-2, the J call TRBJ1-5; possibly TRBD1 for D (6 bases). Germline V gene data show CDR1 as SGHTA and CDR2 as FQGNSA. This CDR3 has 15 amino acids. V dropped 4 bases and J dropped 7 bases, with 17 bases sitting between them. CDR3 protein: CASSSQGGSEQPQHF. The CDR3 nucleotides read TGTGCCAGCAGCTCCCAAGGGGGGTCCGAACAGCCCCAGCATTTT.

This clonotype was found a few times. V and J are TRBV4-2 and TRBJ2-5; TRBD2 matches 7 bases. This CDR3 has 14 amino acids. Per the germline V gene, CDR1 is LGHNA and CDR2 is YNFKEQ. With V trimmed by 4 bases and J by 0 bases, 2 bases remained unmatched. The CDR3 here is CASSPGTNQETQYF. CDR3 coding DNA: TGTGCCAGCAGCCCTGGGACTAACCAAGAGACCCAGTACTTC.

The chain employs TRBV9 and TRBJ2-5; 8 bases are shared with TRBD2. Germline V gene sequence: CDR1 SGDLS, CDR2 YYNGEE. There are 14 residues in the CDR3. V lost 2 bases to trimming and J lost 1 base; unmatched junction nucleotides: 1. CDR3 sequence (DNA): TGTGCCAGCAGCGTTAGCGGGGTCCAAGAGACCCAGTACTTC. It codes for CASSVSGVQETQYF.

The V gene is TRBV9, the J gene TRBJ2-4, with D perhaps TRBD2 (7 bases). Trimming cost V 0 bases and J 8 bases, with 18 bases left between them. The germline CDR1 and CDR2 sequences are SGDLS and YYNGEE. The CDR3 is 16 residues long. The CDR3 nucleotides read TGTGCCAGCAGCGTAGGCCTGGCGGGGGCGCGCCACATTCAGTACTTC. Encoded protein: CASSVGLAGARHIQYF.

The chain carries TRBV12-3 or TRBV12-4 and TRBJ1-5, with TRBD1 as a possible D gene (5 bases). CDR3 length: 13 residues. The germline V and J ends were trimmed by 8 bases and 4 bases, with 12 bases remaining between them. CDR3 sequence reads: CASGTRENQPQHF. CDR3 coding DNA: TGTGCCAGCGGCACCAGGGAAAATCAGCCCCAGCATTTT.

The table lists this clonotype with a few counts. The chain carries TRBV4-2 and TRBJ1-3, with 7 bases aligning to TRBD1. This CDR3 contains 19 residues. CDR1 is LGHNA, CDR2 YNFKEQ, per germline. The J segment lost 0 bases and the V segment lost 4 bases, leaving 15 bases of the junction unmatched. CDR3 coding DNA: TGTGCCAGCAGCCGGACTCTCGGGACAGCCTGGAGCTCTGGAAACACCATATATTTT. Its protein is CASSRTLGTAWSSGNTIYF.

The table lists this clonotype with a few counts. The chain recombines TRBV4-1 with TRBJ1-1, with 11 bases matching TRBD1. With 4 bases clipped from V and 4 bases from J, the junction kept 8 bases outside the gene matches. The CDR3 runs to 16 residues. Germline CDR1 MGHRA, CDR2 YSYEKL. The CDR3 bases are TGCGCCAGCAGCCCTCGGACAGGGGGCAGGGGCACTGAAGCTTTCTTT. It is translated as CASSPRTGGRGTEAFF.

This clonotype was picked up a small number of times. In nucleotides, the CDR3 is TGTGCCAGCAGCGGGGGCTTGGAGACCCAGTACTTC. As protein: CASSGGLETQYF. The chain couples TRBV28 to TRBJ2-5, with D perhaps assigned TRBD1 or TRBD2 (6 bases each). The CDR3 extends over 12 amino acids. The V gene's germline CDR1 is MDHEN and CDR2 SYDVKM. Trimming pared 6 bases from V and 5 bases from J, leaving 10 bases between.

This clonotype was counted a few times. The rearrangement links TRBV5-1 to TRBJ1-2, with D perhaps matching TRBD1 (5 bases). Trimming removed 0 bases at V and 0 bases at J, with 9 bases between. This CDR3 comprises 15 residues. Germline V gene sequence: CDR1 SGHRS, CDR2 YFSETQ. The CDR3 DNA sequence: TGCGCCAGCAGCTTGGCCTTAGGGGCTAACTATGGCTACACCTTC. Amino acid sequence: CASSLALGANYGYTF.

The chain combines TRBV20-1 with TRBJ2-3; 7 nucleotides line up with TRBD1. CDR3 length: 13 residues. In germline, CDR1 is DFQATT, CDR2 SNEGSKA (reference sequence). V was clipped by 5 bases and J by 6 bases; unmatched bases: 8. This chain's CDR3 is CSAWTGPSDTQYF. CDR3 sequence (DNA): TGCAGTGCTTGGACAGGACCCTCGGATACGCAGTATTTT.

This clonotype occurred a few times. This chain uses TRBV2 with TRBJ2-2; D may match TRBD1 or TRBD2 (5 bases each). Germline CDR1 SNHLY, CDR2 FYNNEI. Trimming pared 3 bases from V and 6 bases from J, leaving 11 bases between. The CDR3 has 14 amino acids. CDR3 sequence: CASSDSGPAGELFF. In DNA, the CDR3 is TGTGCCAGCAGTGACTCGGGGCCAGCCGGGGAGCTGTTTTTT.